A selection of T cell receptor beta chains follows, all from one sample in a study of vaccination and CD4 T cells after COVID-19. These receptors have no identified antigens. TCRdb passed the PCR reads through MiXCR, listing each CDR3 protein once. The table has approximately 20,000 distinct CDR3 sequences, 70% seen once. Sequences were obtained from CD4+ T cells from blood, cultured in vitro. The receptor source for this set is a human donor who had recovered from COVID-19. The conserved cysteine and the conserved F or W are not part of the CDR3 here. A D gene is named only where the DNA matches it firmly. Rows may omit the clone size; those that give it use once, few, many or a size class.

j_gene,v_gene,d_gene,abundance,CDR3aa
TRBJ2-4,TRBV20-1,TRBD1,NA,SGYTGVAKNIQY
TRBJ2-3,TRBV28,NA,NA,ASARSGAYVTDTQY
TRBJ2-7,TRBV19,NA,NA,ASSRLPGDEQY
TRBJ2-2,TRBV5-5,TRBD2,NA,ASGQGLAGVTGELF
TRBJ1-2,TRBV30,NA,NA,AWSVSGVNGYT
TRBJ1-5,TRBV12-3/TRBV12-4,NA,NA,ASSLRDGNQPQH
TRBJ1-5,TRBV30,NA,few,AWSRTGTDQPQH
TRBJ1-1,TRBV4-3,NA,NA,ASSQSANTEAF
TRBJ1-1,TRBV4-3,NA,medium-sized,ASSQEQGLGTEAF
TRBJ1-6,TRBV7-2,NA,NA,ASSYAGVSPLH
TRBJ2-7,TRBV15,NA,few,ATSRTDYPRGRPTYEQY
TRBJ1-1,TRBV20-1,TRBD1,NA,SARAGGGPREAF
TRBJ1-1,TRBV7-2,NA,once,ASSLKGDTEAF
TRBJ2-3,TRBV2,NA,NA,ASRPYPGTQY
TRBJ1-5,TRBV6-5,NA,NA,ASSYSKNQPQH
TRBJ2-7,TRBV7-7,NA,NA,ASSLSDRYEQY
TRBJ1-1,TRBV6-4,NA,NA,ASSVVFRETEAF
TRBJ1-5,TRBV28,TRBD1,once,ASSPNAGQGQRQPQH
TRBJ1-5,TRBV28,TRBD1,NA,ASSRKTGVGNQPQH
TRBJ2-3,TRBV20-1,TRBD2,NA,SAALAGKRADSQY
TRBJ1-5,TRBV19,TRBD1,NA,ASQQGAVVSNQPQH
TRBJ1-5,TRBV7-2,NA,NA,ASSLTNQPQH
TRBJ1-1,TRBV7-3,TRBD1,few,ASSLNGQGGAF
TRBJ1-5,TRBV30,NA,NA,AWSPVGPYNQPQH
TRBJ2-5,TRBV7-7,NA,NA,ASSPAGVGGGETQY
TRBJ1-3,TRBV5-4,TRBD1,NA,ASSLGQGAKGNTIY
TRBJ2-7,TRBV7-8,NA,NA,ASSLDRLEQY
TRBJ1-6,TRBV27,TRBD1,NA,ASRDRGYSPLH
TRBJ2-3,TRBV24-1,TRBD1,NA,ATSDLNATGESYTQY
TRBJ1-6,TRBV6-1,NA,NA,ASSENFHDSLNSPLH
TRBJ1-5,TRBV2,NA,NA,ASSDLPRNSNQPQH
TRBJ1-1,TRBV24-1,NA,few,ATSDWTFYGAF
TRBJ1-5,TRBV20-1,NA,NA,SASGDWNQPQH
TRBJ1-6,TRBV2,TRBD1,NA,ASSGQGARNSPLH
TRBJ1-6,TRBV20-1,NA,NA,SARGVEGGGSPLH
TRBJ2-7,TRBV28,TRBD1,NA,ASSRPGTGGGTSYEQY
TRBJ1-2,TRBV11-2,NA,NA,ASSLVRSGLYGYT
TRBJ2-5,TRBV19,NA,NA,ASSPYTGLGETQY
TRBJ2-7,TRBV4-3,NA,NA,ASSQDRLAQTYEQY
TRBJ2-5,TRBV4-3,TRBD2,NA,ASSQTGTSSGRETQY